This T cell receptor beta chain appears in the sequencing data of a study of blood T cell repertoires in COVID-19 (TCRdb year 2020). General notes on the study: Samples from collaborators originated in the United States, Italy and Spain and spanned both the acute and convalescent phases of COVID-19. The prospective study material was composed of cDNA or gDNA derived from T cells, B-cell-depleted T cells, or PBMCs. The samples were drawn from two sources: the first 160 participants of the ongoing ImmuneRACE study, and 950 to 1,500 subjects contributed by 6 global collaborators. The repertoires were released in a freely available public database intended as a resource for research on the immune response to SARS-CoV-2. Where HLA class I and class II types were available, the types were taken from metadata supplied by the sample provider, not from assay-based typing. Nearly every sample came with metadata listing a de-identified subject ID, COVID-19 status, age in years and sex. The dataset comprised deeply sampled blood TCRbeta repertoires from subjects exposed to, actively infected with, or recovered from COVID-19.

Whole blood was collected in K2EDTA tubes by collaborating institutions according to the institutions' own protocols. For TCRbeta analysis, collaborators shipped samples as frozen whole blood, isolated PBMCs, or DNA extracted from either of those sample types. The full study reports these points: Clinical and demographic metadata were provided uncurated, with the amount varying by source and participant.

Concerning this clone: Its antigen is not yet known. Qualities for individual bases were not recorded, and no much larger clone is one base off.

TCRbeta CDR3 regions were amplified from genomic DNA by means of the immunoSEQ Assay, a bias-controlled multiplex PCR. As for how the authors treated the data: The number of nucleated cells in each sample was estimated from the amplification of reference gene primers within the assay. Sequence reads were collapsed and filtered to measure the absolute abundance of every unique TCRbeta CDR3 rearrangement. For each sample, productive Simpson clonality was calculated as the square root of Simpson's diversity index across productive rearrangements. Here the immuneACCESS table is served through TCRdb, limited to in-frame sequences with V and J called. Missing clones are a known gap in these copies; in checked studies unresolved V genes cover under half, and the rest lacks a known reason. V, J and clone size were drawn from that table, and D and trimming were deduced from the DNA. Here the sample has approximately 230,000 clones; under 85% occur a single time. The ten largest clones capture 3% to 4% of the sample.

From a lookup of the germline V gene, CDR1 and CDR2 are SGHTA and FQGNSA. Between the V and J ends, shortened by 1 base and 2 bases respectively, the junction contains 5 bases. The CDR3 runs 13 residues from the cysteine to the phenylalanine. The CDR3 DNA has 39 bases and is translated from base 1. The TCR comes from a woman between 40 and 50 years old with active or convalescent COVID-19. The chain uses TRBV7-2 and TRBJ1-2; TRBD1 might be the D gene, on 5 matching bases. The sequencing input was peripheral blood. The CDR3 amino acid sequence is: CASSLGGNYGYTF. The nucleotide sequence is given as TGTGCCAGCAGCTTAGGGGGCAACTATGGCTACACCTTC.